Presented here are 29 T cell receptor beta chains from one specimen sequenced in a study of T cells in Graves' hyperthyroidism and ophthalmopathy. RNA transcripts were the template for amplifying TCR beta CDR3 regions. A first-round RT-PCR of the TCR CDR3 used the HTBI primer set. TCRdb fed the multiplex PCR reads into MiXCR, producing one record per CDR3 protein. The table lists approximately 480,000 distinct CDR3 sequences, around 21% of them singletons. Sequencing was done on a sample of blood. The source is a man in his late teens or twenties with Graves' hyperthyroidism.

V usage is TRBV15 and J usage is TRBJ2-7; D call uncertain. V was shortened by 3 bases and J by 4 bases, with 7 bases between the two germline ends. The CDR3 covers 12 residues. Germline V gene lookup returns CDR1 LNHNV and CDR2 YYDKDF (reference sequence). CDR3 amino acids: CATSRIGYEQYF. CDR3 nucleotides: TGTGCCACCAGCAGGATTGGGTACGAGCAGTACTTC.

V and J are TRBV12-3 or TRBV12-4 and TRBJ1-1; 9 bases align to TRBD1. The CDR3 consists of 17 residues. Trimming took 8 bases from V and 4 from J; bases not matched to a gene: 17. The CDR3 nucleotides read TGTGCCAGCGTGTACAGGTTGGGACAGGGCGTGCGCACTGAAGCTTTCTTT. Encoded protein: CASVYRLGQGVRTEAFF.

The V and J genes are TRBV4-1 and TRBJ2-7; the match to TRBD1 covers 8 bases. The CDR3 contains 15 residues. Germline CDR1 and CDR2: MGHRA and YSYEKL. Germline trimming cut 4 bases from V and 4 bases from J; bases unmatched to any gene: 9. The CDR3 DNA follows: TGCGCCAGCAGCCCTTCGACAGGGGCGGGATACGAGCAGTACTTC. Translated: CASSPSTGAGYEQYF.

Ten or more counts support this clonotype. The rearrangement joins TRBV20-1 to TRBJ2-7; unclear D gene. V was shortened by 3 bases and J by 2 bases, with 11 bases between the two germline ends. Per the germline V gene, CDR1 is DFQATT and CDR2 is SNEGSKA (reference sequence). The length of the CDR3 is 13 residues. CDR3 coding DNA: TGCAGTGCTAGCAGTGACTTAACCTACGAGCAGTACTTC. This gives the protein CSASSDLTYEQYF.

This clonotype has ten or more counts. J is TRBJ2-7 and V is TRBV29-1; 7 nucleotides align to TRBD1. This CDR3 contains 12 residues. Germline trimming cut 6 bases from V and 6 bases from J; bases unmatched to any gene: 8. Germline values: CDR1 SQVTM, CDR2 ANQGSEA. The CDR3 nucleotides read TGCAGCGTGATGGGGACAGTTCGCGAGCAGTACTTC. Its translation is CSVMGTVREQYF.

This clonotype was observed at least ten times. CDR3 residues: CASSMGTGYHEQYF. The CDR3 DNA follows: TGTGCCAGTAGTATGGGGACAGGGTACCACGAGCAGTACTTC. The genes are TRBV19 and TRBJ2-7; 9 nucleotides align to TRBD1. J was trimmed by 5 bases and V by 3 bases; bases with no gene match: 5. The CDR3 spans 14 residues. Germline V CDR1 and CDR2: LNHDA, SQIVND (reference sequence).

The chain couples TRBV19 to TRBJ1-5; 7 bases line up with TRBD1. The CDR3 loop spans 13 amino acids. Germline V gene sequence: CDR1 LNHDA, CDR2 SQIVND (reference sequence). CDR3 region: CHGFGTEIWPQHF. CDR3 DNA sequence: TGTCACGGGTTTGGGACAGAAATTTGGCCCCAGCATTTT.

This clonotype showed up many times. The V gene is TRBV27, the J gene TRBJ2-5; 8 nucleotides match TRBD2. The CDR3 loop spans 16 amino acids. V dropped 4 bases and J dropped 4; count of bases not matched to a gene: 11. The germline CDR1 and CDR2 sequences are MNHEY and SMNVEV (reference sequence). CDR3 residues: CASSSTGTSTAETQYF. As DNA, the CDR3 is TGTGCCAGCAGTTCAACCGGGACTAGTACAGCAGAGACCCAGTACTTC.

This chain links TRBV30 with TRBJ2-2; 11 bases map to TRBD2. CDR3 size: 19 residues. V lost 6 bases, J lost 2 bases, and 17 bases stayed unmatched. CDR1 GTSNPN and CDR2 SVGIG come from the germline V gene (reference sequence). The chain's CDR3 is CACKEGLASGGQNTGELFF. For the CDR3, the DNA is TGTGCCTGTAAAGAGGGGCTGGCTAGCGGGGGGCAAAACACCGGGGAGCTGTTTTTT.

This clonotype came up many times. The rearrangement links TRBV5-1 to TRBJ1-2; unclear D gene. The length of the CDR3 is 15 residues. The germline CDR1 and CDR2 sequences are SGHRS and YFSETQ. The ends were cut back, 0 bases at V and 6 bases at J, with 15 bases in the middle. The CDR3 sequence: CASSLDSIGQDGYTF. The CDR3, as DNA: TGCGCCAGCAGCTTGGACTCCATTGGGCAAGATGGCTACACCTTC.

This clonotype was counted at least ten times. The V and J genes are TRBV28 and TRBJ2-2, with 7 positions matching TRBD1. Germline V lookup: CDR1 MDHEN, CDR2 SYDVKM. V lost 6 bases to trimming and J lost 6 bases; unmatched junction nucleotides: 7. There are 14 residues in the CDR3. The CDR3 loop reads CASSKTGLPGELFF. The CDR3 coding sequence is TGTGCCAGCAGCAAGACAGGGTTGCCCGGGGAGCTGTTTTTT.

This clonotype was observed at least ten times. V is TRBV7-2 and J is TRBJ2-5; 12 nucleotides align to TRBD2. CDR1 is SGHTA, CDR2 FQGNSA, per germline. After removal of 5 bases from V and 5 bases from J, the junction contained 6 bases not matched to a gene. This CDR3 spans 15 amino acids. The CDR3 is CASSPTSGGRETQYF. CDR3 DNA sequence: TGTGCCAGCAGCCCGACTAGCGGGGGCCGGGAGACCCAGTACTTC.

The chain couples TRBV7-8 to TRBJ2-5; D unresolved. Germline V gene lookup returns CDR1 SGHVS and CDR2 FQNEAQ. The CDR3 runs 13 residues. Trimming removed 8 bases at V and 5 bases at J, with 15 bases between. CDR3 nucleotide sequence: TGTGCCAGCCGTAGGCTGAGGTTGGAGACCCAGTACTTC. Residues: CASRRLRLETQYF.

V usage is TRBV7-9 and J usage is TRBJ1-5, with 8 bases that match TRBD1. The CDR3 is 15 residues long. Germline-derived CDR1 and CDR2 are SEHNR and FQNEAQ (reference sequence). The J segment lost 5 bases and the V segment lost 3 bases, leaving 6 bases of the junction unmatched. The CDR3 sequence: CASSFGQGAYQPQHF. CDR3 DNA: TGTGCCAGCAGCTTCGGACAGGGCGCCTATCAGCCCCAGCATTTT. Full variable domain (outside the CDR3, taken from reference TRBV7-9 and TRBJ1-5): DTGVSQNPRHKITKRGQNVTFRCDPISEHNRLYWYRQTLGQGPEFLTYFQNEAQLEKSRLLSDRFSAERPKGSFSTLEIQRTEQGDSAMYLCASSFGQGAYQPQHFGDGTRLSIL.

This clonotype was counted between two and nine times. The CDR3 is CASSLDLRGEQYF. The CDR3 DNA reads as TGTGCCAGCAGTTTAGATCTTCGCGGGGAGCAGTACTTC. The J gene is TRBJ2-7, the V gene TRBV12-3 or TRBV12-4; maybe TRBD2 (5 bases). The V and J ends lost 1 base and 7 bases respectively, with 11 bases between them. The CDR3 has 13 residues.

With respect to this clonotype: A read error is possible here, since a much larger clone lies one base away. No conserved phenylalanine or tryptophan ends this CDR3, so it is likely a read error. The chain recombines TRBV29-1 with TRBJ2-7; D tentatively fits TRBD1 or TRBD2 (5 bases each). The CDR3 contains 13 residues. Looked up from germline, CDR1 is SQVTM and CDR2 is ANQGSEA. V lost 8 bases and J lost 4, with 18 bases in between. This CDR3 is CSSHGTEEYEQYL. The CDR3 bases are TGCAGCTCTCATGGGACGGAAGAATACGAGCAGTACTTG.

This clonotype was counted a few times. The CDR3 here is CASSPRDLTYYEQYF. CDR3 DNA: TGTGCCAGCAGCCCCCGGGATCTGACCTACTACGAGCAGTACTTC. J is TRBJ2-7 and V is TRBV7-8, with D perhaps TRBD2 (5 bases). Germline CDR1 and CDR2: SGHVS and FQNEAQ. The CDR3 is 15 residues long. Trimming pared 5 bases from V and 3 bases from J, leaving 17 bases between. The whole variable domain, filled in from reference TRBV7-8 and TRBJ2-7, reads GAGVSQSPRYKVAKRGQDVALRCDPISGHVSLFWYQQALGQGPEFLTYFQNEAQLDKSGLPSDRFFAERPEGSVSTLKIQRTQQEDSAVYLCASSPRDLTYYEQYFGPGTRLTVT.

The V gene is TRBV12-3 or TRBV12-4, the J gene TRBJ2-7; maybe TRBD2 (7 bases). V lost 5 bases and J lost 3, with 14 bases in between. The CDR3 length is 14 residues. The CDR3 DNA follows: TGTGCCAGCAGTCTGGGGGGGCCTCTCTACGAGCAGTACTTC. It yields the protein CASSLGGPLYEQYF.

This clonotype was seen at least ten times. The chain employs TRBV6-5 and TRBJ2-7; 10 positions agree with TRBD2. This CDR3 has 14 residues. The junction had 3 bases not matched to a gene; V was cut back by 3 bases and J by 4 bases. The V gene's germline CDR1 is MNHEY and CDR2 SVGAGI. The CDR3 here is CASSYGTSAYEQYF. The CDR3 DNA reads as TGTGCCAGCAGTTATGGGACTAGCGCTTACGAGCAGTACTTC.

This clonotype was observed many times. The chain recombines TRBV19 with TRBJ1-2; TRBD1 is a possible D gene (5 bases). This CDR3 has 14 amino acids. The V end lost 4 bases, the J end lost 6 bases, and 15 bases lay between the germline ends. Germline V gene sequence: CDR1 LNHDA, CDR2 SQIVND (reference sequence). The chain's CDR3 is CASSTRGGINGYTF. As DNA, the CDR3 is TGTGCCAGTAGTACCCGTGGGGGAATCAATGGCTACACCTTC.

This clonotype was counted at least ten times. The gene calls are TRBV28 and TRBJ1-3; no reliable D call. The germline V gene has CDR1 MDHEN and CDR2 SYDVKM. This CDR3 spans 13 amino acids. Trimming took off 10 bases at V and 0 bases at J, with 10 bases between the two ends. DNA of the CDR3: TGTGCCACGGGCAGGAACTCTGGAAACACCATATATTTT. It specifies CATGRNSGNTIYF.

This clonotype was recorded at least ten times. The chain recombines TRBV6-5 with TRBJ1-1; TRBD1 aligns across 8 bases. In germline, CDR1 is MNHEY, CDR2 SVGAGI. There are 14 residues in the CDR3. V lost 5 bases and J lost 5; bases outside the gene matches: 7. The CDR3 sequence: CASSNRGATTEAFF. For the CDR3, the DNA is TGTGCCAGCAGTAACAGGGGGGCGACGACTGAAGCTTTCTTT.

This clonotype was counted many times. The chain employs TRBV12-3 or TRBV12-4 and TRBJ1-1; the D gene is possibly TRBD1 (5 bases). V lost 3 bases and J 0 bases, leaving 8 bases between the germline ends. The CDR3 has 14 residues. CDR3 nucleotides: TGTGCCAGCAGTTTTCAGGGCCTGAACACTGAAGCTTTCTTT. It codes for CASSFQGLNTEAFF.

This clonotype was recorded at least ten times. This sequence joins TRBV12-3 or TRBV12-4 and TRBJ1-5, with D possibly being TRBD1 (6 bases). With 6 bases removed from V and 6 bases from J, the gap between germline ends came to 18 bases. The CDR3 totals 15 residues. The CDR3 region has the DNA TGTGCCAGCAGGACGGACAGCCTAACAGGTCAGCCCCAGCATTTT. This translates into CASRTDSLTGQPQHF.

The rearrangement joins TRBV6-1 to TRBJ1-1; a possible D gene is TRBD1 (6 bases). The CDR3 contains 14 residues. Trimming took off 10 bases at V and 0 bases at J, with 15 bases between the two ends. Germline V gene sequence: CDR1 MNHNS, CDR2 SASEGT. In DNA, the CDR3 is TGTGCCACCAAGACCGGGACACTGAACACTGAAGCTTTCTTT. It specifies CATKTGTLNTEAFF.

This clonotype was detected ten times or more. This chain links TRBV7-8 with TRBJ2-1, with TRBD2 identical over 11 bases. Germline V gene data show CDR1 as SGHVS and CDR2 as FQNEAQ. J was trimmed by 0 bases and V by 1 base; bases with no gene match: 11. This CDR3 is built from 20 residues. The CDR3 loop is CASSLGGTSGGYSSYNEQFF. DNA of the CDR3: TGTGCCAGCAGCTTAGGTGGGACTAGCGGAGGTTATAGCTCCTACAATGAGCAGTTCTTC.

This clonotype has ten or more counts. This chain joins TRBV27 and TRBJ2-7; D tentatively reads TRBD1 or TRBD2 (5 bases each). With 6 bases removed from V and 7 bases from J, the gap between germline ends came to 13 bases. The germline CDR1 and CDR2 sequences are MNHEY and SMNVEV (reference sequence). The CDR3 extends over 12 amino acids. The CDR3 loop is CASRTEGFEQYF. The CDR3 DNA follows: TGTGCCAGCAGAACAGAGGGGTTTGAGCAGTACTTC.

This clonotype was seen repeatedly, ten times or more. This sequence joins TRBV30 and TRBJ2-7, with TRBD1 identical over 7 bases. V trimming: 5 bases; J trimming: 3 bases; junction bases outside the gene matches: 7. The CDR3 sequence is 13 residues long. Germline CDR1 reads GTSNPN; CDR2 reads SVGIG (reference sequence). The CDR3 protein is CAWATGKGYEQYF. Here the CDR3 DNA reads TGTGCCTGGGCGACAGGGAAGGGCTACGAGCAGTACTTC.

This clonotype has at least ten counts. CDR3 DNA sequence: TGTGCCAGTAGTATAGGAGGGACAGAACAAGAGACCCAGTACTTC. This gives the protein CASSIGGTEQETQYF. The chain recombines TRBV19 with TRBJ2-5, with 7 bases matching TRBD1. Germline V CDR1 and CDR2: LNHDA, SQIVND (reference sequence). The CDR3 spans 15 residues. V dropped 1 base and J dropped 2; count of bases not matched to a gene: 4.